Listed here are 18 T cell receptor beta chains from one sample, sequenced in a study of cytomegalovirus exposure and HLA in healthy donors. Assay: immunoSEQ multiplex PCR; the TCRdb copy retains only in-frame clones and omits some. Of about 98,000 clones listed, roughly 87% are singletons. Sequenced input: PBMCs. These receptors came from a man aged 18 to 29 in good health and CMV-seropositive.

V gene TRBV5-1 combines with J gene TRBJ2-5, with 8 bases aligning to TRBD2. Trimming at V came to 0 bases and at J to 2 bases, leaving 6 bases not matched to a gene. The germline gives CDR1 SGHRS, CDR2 YFSETQ. The CDR3 spans 16 residues. CDR3 protein: CASSLAPSGSQETQYF. Written as DNA, the CDR3 is TGCGCCAGCAGCTTGGCACCTAGCGGGTCGCAAGAGACCCAGTACTTC.

The V and J genes are TRBV5-8 and TRBJ2-2; 9 nucleotides match TRBD1. This CDR3 has 16 amino acids. Trimming at V came to 3 bases and at J to 2 bases, leaving 5 bases not matched to a gene. Germline CDR1 SGHTS, CDR2 YDEGEE. CDR3 sequence: CASSSGQGTNTGELFF. DNA of the CDR3: TGTGCCAGCAGCTCGGGACAGGGCACTAACACCGGGGAGCTGTTTTTT.

The V and J genes are TRBV27 and TRBJ2-2; a weak D match, TRBD2 (6 bases). CDR3 size: 16 residues. Trimming took 5 bases from V and 3 from J, leaving 16 bases between them. The germline V gene has CDR1 MNHEY and CDR2 SMNVEV (reference sequence). CDR3 sequence (DNA): TGTGCCAGCAGTATGTTAACCGGGACTTACACCGGGGAGCTGTTTTTT. It yields the protein CASSMLTGTYTGELFF.

This sequence joins TRBV5-1 and TRBJ2-2; TRBD1 aligns across 9 bases. Per the germline V gene, CDR1 is SGHRS and CDR2 is YFSETQ. This CDR3 comprises 17 residues. V lost 4 bases, J lost 4 bases, and 11 bases stayed unmatched. Here the CDR3 reads CASSPGDRGMSTGELFF. Written as DNA, the CDR3 is TGCGCCAGCAGCCCTGGCGACAGGGGGATGTCCACCGGGGAGCTGTTTTTT. The full variable domain, rest sourced from reference TRBV5-1 and TRBJ2-2, is KAGVTQTPRYLIKTRGQQVTLSCSPISGHRSVSWYQQTPGQGLQFLFEYFSETQRNKGNFPGRFSGRQFSNSRSEMNVSTLELGDSALYLCASSPGDRGMSTGELFFGEGSRLTVL.

The V gene is TRBV28, the J gene TRBJ2-5; D is perhaps TRBD1 (6 bases). The J call is in doubt because the DNA end fits TRBJ2-7 better. The CDR3 covers 15 residues. Germline V gene sequence: CDR1 MDHEN, CDR2 SYDVKM. Written as DNA, the CDR3 is TGTGCCAGCAGTTTATTAGGACAGATAACCTACGAGCAGTACTTC. Amino acids: CASSLLGQITYEQYF.

The chain employs TRBV6-5 and TRBJ2-5, with 8 bases identical to TRBD2. This CDR3 has 13 residues. V lost 5 bases and J lost 7; bases outside the gene matches: 6. Per germline, CDR1 MNHEY and CDR2 SVGAGI. The DNA of the CDR3 is TGTGCCAGCAGTCAGTCCGGACTAGCGACCCAGTACTTC. This sequence encodes CASSQSGLATQYF.

V gene TRBV6-5 combines with J gene TRBJ2-7, with 8 nucleotides matching TRBD1. With 6 bases clipped from V and 4 bases from J, the junction kept 2 bases outside the gene matches. Germline V lookup: CDR1 MNHEY, CDR2 SVGAGI. The CDR3 length is 12 residues. As DNA, the CDR3 is TGTGCCAGCAGAGACAGGGGATACGAGCAGTACTTC. Translated, it gives CASRDRGYEQYF.

This clone was seen a single time. The chain uses TRBV5-1 and TRBJ2-7; the match to TRBD1 covers 7 bases. V lost 3 bases and J lost 3; bases outside the gene matches: 6. Germline CDR1 SGHRS, CDR2 YFSETQ. The CDR3 is 14 residues long. The CDR3 spells CASSSGQLNYEQYF. Here the CDR3 DNA reads TGCGCCAGCAGCTCGGGACAGTTAAACTACGAGCAGTACTTC.

V gene TRBV7-2 combines with J gene TRBJ2-7; TRBD1 matches 9 bases. Germline V gene sequence: CDR1 SGHTA, CDR2 FQGNSA. The CDR3 is 15 residues long. After removal of 4 bases from V and 2 bases from J, the junction contained 6 bases not matched to a gene. The CDR3 nucleotides are TGTGCCAGCAGCTCATCCGGGACAGGGACCTACGAGCAGTACTTC. Amino acids: CASSSSGTGTYEQYF.

The table lists this clone with a count of one. V and J are TRBV27 and TRBJ1-1; D unresolved. Trimming cost V 5 bases and J 0 bases, with 10 bases left between them. Germline CDR1 reads MNHEY; CDR2 reads SMNVEV (reference sequence). This CDR3 region has 14 residues. The CDR3 sequence: CASSPETLNTEAFF. The CDR3 nucleotides are TGTGCCAGCAGTCCCGAGACACTGAACACTGAAGCTTTCTTT.

The chain carries TRBV7-9 and TRBJ2-7, with 15 bases fitting TRBD2. The J segment lost 3 bases and the V segment lost 8 bases, leaving 11 bases of the junction unmatched. The germline V gene has CDR1 SEHNR and CDR2 FQNEAQ (reference sequence). The CDR3 has 17 amino acids. The CDR3 sequence: CASGWTSGRELRYEQYF. The CDR3 coding sequence is TGTGCCAGCGGCTGGACTAGCGGGAGGGAACTCCGCTACGAGCAGTACTTC.

V is TRBV7-9 and J is TRBJ2-7, with D hard to call. V was cut by 0 bases and J by 6 bases, with 9 bases left in between. This CDR3 contains 13 residues. CDR1 is SEHNR, CDR2 FQNEAQ, per germline (reference sequence). CDR3 amino acids: CASSLASGFEQYF. CDR3 DNA: TGTGCCAGCAGCTTAGCGTCCGGTTTCGAGCAGTACTTC.

This rearrangement joins TRBV6-1 to TRBJ2-7, with 9 bases that match TRBD2. J gave up 6 bases and V 6 bases, and 9 bases lay outside the gene matches. CDR3 size: 14 residues. The germline CDR1 and CDR2 sequences are MNHNS and SASEGT. The CDR3 nucleotides are TGTGCCAGCAGCTCATCCCCAGCGGGAGGCGAGCAGTACTTC. Encoded protein: CASSSSPAGGEQYF.

The V gene is TRBV19, the J gene TRBJ1-5; D is undetermined. Looked up from germline, CDR1 is LNHDA and CDR2 is SQIVND (reference sequence). V lost 7 bases, J lost 3 bases, and 16 bases lay in between. The CDR3 has 15 residues. CDR3 DNA sequence: TGTGCCAGTAAATTCGAGGGTCCCCTCAATCAGCCCCAGCATTTT. Its translation: CASKFEGPLNQPQHF. The whole variable domain, filled in from reference TRBV19 and TRBJ1-5, reads DGGITQSPKYLFRKEGQNVTLSCEQNLNHDAMYWYRQDPGQGLRLIYYSQIVNDFQKGDIAEGYSVSREKKESFPLTVTSAQKNPTAFYLCASKFEGPLNQPQHFGDGTRLSIL.

The J gene is TRBJ2-3, the V gene TRBV2; 8 bases are shared with TRBD1. J lost 3 bases, V lost 6 bases, and 5 bases had no gene match. CDR1 and CDR2 from the germline V gene are SNHLY and FYNNEI. The CDR3 extends over 14 amino acids. CDR3 DNA sequence: TGTGCCAGCAGCGGACAGGGATGGACAGATACGCAGTATTTT. This sequence encodes CASSGQGWTDTQYF.

The rearrangement joins TRBV5-4 to TRBJ1-2; perhaps TRBD1 as D (5 bases). The CDR3 consists of 16 residues. Germline loops: CDR1 SGHNT, CDR2 YYREEE (reference sequence). V was clipped by 4 bases and J by 0 bases, with 16 bases between them. CDR3 in amino acids: CASSGSGGRTNYGYTF. CDR3 DNA: TGTGCCAGCAGCGGTTCCGGGGGGAGGACTAACTATGGCTACACCTTC.

The chain uses TRBV7-2 and TRBJ2-5; 10 nucleotides match TRBD2. V lost 3 bases, J lost 4 bases, and 5 bases stayed unmatched. This CDR3 has 15 amino acids. Germline CDR1 is SGHTA and CDR2 is FQGNSA. CDR3 loop: CASSFLAGGLETQYF. The DNA for the CDR3 is TGTGCCAGCAGCTTTTTAGCGGGGGGCCTAGAGACCCAGTACTTC.

This clone appeared a single time. This rearrangement joins TRBV6-5 to TRBJ2-7; maybe TRBD1 (5 bases). This CDR3 has 15 residues. CDR1 is MNHEY, CDR2 SVGAGI, per germline. V was trimmed by 2 bases and J by 0 bases, leaving 11 bases between them. CDR3 nucleotide sequence: TGTGCCAGCAGTTACGGCAGGGCCAACTCCTACGAGCAGTACTTC. Translation: CASSYGRANSYEQYF.